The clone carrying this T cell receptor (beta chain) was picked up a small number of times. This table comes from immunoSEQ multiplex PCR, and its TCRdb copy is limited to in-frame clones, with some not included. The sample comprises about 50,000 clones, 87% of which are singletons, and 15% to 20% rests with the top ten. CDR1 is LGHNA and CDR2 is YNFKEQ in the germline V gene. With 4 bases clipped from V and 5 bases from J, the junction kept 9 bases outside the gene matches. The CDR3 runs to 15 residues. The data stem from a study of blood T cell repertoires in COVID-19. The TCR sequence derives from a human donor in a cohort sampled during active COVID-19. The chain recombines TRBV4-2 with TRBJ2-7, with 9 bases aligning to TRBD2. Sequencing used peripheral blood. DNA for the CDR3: TGTGCCAGCAGCCCGCGACTAGCGGAGACCGACGAGCAGTACTTC. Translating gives CASSPRLAETDEQYF.